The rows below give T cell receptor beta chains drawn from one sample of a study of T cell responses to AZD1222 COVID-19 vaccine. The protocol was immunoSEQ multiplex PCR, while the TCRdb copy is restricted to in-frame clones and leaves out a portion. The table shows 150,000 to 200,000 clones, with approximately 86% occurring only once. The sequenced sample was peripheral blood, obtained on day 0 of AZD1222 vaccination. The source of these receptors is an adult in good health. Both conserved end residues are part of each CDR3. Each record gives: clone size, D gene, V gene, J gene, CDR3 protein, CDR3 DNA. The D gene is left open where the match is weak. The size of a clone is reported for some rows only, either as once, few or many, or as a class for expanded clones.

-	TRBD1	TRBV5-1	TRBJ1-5	CASSLGQGGQPQHF	TGCGCCAGCAGCTTGGGACAGGGGGGTCAGCCCCAGCATTTT
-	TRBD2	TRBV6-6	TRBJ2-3	CASSYSASGAQYF	TGTGCCAGCAGTTACTCCGCTAGCGGGGCGCAGTATTTT
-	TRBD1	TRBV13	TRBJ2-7	CASSLRDRAYEQYF	TGTGCCAGCAGCCTCCGGGACAGGGCCTACGAGCAGTACTTC
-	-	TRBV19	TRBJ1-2	CASRKGGRRTNYGYTF	TGTGCCAGTAGAAAGGGGGGAAGAAGGACTAACTATGGCTACACCTTC
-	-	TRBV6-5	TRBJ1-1	CASLRQGGRKTEAFF	TGTGCCAGCCTTAGGCAGGGAGGGAGGAAGACTGAAGCTTTCTTT
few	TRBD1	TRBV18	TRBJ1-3	CASSPDRAGNTIYF	TGTGCCAGCTCTCCTGACAGGGCTGGAAACACCATATATTTT
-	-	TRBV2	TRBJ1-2	CASSSGLGGGYYGYTF	TGTGCCAGCAGTTCGGGGCTTGGCGGCGGGTACTATGGCTACACCTTC
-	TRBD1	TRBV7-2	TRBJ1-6	CASSVNRGDNSPLHF	TGTGCCAGCAGCGTGAACAGGGGGGATAATTCACCCCTCCACTTT
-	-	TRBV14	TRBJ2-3	CASSKSPLTRLALGTDTQYF	TGTGCCAGCAGTAAAAGCCCCCTGACTAGACTGGCACTTGGAACAGATACGCAGTATTTT
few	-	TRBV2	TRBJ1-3	CASSWTGAARAGNTIYF	TGTGCCAGCAGTTGGACGGGGGCAGCGCGGGCTGGAAACACCATATATTTT
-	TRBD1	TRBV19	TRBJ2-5	CASSIRTGQETQYF	TGTGCCAGTAGTATTAGGACAGGACAAGAGACCCAGTACTTC
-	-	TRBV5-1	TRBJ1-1	CASSQGLGMNTEAFF	TGCGCCAGCAGCCAGGGGCTAGGGATGAACACTGAAGCTTTCTTT
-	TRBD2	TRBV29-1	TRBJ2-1	CSVEGISGPSKFNEQFF	TGCAGCGTAGAAGGGATTAGCGGGCCGTCGAAATTCAATGAGCAGTTCTTC
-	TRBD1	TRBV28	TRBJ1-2	CASSSTPMTGINYGYTF	TGTGCCAGCAGTTCAACGCCGATGACAGGGATTAACTATGGCTACACCTTC
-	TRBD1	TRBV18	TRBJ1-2	CASSPSPGQGDYGYTF	TGTGCCAGCTCACCCTCTCCGGGACAGGGGGACTATGGCTACACCTTC
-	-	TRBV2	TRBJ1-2	CATKGRLGGYTF	TGTGCCACCAAGGGACGGCTGGGGGGCTACACCTTC
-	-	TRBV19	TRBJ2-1	CASSIKAEQFF	TGTGCCAGTAGTATTAAGGCTGAGCAGTTCTTC
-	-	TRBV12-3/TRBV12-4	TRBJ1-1	CASRGGTEAFF	TGTGCCAGCAGAGGGGGCACTGAAGCTTTCTTT
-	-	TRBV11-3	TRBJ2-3	CASSSSTDTQYF	TGTGCCAGCAGCTCTAGCACAGATACGCAGTATTTT
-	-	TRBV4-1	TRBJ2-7	CASSQAGTPPYEQYF	TGCGCCAGCAGCCAAGCCGGGACACCCCCCTACGAGCAGTACTTC
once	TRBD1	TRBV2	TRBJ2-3	CASSHRTGWGADTQYF	TGTGCCAGCAGCCACAGGACAGGGTGGGGGGCAGATACGCAGTATTTT
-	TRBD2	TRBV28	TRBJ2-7	CASSPGLGSYEQYF	TGTGCCAGCAGTCCCGGACTAGGATCCTACGAGCAGTACTTC
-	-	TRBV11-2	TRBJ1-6	CASSLGQSNNSPLHF	TGTGCCAGCAGCTTAGGGCAGTCTAATAATTCACCCCTCCACTTT
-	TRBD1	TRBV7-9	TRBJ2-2	CASSLGQGNTGELFF	TGTGCCAGCAGCTTAGGACAGGGGAACACCGGGGAGCTGTTTTTT
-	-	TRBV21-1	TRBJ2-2	CASSKGCTGELFF	TGTGCCAGCAGCAAGGGTTGTACCGGGGAGCTGTTTTTT
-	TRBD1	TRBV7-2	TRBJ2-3	CASSPRDRVTDTQYF	TGTGCCAGCAGCCCAAGGGACAGAGTCACAGATACGCAGTATTTT